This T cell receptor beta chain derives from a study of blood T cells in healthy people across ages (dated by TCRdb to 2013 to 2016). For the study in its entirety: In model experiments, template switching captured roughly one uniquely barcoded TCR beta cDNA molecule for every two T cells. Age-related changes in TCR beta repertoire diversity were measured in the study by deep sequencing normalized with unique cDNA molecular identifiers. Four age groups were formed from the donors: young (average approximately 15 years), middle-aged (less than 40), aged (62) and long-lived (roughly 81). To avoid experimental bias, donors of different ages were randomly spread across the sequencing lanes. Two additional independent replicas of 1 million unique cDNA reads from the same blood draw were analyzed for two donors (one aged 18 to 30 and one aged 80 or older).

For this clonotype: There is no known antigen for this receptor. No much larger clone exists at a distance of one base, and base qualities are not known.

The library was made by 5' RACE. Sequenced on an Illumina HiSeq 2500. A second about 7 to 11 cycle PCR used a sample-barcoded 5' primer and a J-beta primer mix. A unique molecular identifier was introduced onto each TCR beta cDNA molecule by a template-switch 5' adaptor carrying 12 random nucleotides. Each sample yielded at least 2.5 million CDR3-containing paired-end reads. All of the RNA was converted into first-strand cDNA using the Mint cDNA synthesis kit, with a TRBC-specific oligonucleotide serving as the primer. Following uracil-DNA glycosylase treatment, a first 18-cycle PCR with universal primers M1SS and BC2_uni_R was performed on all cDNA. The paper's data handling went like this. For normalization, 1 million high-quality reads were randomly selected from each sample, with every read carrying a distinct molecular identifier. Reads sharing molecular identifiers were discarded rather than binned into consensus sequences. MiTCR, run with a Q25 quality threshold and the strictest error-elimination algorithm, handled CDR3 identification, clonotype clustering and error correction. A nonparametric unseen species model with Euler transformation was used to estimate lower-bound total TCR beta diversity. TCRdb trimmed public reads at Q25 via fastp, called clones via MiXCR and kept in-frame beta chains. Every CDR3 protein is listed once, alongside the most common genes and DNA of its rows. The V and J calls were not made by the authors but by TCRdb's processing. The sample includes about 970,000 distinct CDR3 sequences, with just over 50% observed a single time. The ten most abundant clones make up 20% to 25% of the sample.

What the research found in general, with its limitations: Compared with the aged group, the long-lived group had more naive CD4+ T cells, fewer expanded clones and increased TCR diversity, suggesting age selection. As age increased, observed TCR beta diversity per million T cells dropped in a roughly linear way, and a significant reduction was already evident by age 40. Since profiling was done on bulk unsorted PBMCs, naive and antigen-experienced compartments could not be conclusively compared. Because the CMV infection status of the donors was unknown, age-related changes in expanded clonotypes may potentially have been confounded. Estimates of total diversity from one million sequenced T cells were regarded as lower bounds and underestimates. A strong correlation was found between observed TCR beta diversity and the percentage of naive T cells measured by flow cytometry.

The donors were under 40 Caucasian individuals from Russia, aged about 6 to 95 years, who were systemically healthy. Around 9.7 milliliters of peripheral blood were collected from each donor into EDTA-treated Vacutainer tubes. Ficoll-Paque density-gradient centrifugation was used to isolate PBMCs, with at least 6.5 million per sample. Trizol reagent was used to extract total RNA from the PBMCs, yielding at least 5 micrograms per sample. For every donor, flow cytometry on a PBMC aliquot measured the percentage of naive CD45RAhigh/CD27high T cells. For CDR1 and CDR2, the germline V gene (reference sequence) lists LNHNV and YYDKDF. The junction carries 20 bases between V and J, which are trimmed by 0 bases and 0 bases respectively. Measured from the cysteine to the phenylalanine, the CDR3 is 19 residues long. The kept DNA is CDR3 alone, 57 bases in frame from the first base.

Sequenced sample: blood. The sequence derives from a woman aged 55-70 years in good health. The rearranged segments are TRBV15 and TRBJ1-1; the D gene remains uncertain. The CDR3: CATSRDRTSLDRMNTEAFF. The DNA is TGTGCCACCAGCAGAGATCGTACGAGCTTGGACCGCATGAACACTGAAGCTTTCTTT.